The entry below gives a single T cell receptor beta chain sequence along with its context. Its antigen remains unidentified. No conserved phenylalanine or tryptophan is present at the end of the CDR3, so a read error is the likely explanation. With 400 to 550 ng total RNA as template and a constant-region primer, TCR beta cDNA was made. A slightly modified ARM-PCR protocol with three nested multiplex PCR rounds produced these TCR beta libraries. In the first two PCR rounds, TRBV1-TRBV30 forward primers were paired with a C-beta reverse primer, and each round lasted roughly 9 cycles. MiXCR, run by TCRdb on the multiplex PCR reads, gives a single entry per CDR3 protein. Among almost 45,000 distinct CDR3 sequences listed, roughly 80% were seen once. Co-extraction yielded RNA and DNA from around 18-30 mg of unsorted bulk tissue. These patients lived with chronic HBV infection and had never been treated.

The data originate from a study of tumor-infiltrating lymphocytes in primary liver carcinoma. Study overall: Men as well as women, aged 30 to 69 years, made up the patients.

Study outcomes and limitations: Tumor region pairs showed greater overlap than either tumor-adjacent or tumor-blood pairs did.

The CDR3 runs to 15 residues. Trimming left V 7 bases short and J 3 bases short, with 18 bases between. This chain connects TRBV12-3 or TRBV12-4 to TRBJ2-5; either TRBD1 or TRBD2 may supply D (5 bases each). The source material was tumor-adjacent normal liver tissue. The origin of this receptor is a woman between 25 and 40 years old with primary liver carcinoma and hepatitis B virus infection. CDR3 sequence (DNA): TGTGCCAGCACTACCTACCCCGGGACCAAAGAGACCCAGTACTCC. Translated, it gives CASTTYPGTKETQYS.